This is a list of T cell receptor beta chains from one sample in a study of Graves' ophthalmopathy and Graves' hyperthyroidism. TCRdb used MiXCR to reprocess the multiplex PCR reads, holding one entry per CDR3 protein. Of hundreds of thousands of distinct CDR3 sequences in the sample, under 25% were seen once. Sequenced sample: peripheral blood. The receptors derive from a woman in her late teens or twenties with stable Graves' hyperthyroidism. Both conserved end residues are part of each CDR3. D genes are given only for firm matches. For some rows the clone size is stated as once, few or many, or as a class when expanded; others skip it.

abundance: many; j_gene: TRBJ1-1; v_gene: TRBV7-8; d_gene: -; CDR3aa: CASSLAGRTEAFF; CDR3nt: TGTGCCAGCAGCTTAGCCGGACGCACTGAAGCTTTCTTT
abundance: many; j_gene: TRBJ1-2; v_gene: TRBV20-1; d_gene: -; CDR3aa: CSASSRGGGYTF; CDR3nt: TGCAGTGCTAGTAGCAGGGGCGGGGGCTACACCTTC
abundance: -; j_gene: TRBJ1-1; v_gene: TRBV19; d_gene: -; CDR3aa: CASSIDLGKEAFF; CDR3nt: TGTGCCAGTAGTATAGATCTGGGGAAGGAAGCTTTCTTT
abundance: many; j_gene: TRBJ2-7; v_gene: TRBV11-2; d_gene: TRBD1; CDR3aa: CASSPMTGSNEQYF; CDR3nt: TGTGCCAGCAGCCCCATGACAGGGAGCAACGAGCAGTACTTC
abundance: many; j_gene: TRBJ1-1; v_gene: TRBV18; d_gene: -; CDR3aa: CASSPPPGLNTEAFF; CDR3nt: TGTGCCAGCTCACCACCGCCAGGGTTGAACACTGAAGCTTTCTTT
abundance: many; j_gene: TRBJ2-5; v_gene: TRBV29-1; d_gene: TRBD2; CDR3aa: CSGGTRETQYF; CDR3nt: TGCAGCGGGGGGACTAGAGAGACCCAGTACTTC
abundance: many; j_gene: TRBJ2-7; v_gene: TRBV12-3/TRBV12-4; d_gene: -; CDR3aa: CASRSSYQPTYEQYF; CDR3nt: TGTGCCAGCAGGTCCTCCTACCAACCCACCTACGAGCAGTACTTC
abundance: many; j_gene: TRBJ2-7; v_gene: TRBV6-5; d_gene: -; CDR3aa: CASSRTYRDAYEQYF; CDR3nt: TGTGCCAGCAGCCGCACTTACAGGGACGCCTACGAGCAGTACTTC
abundance: many; j_gene: TRBJ2-5; v_gene: TRBV4-1; d_gene: -; CDR3aa: CASSRSRLSQETQYF; CDR3nt: TGCGCCAGCAGCCGAAGTAGACTGTCACAAGAGACCCAGTACTTC
abundance: many; j_gene: TRBJ1-2; v_gene: TRBV6-2/TRBV6-3; d_gene: -; CDR3aa: CASTYGARDGYTF; CDR3nt: TGTGCCAGCACCTACGGGGCGAGGGATGGCTACACCTTC
abundance: many; j_gene: TRBJ1-3; v_gene: TRBV30; d_gene: -; CDR3aa: CAWSVRSSGNTIYF; CDR3nt: TGTGCCTGGAGTGTTCGCTCCTCTGGAAACACCATATATTTT
abundance: many; j_gene: TRBJ1-5; v_gene: TRBV20-1; d_gene: -; CDR3aa: CSARLNSNQPQHF; CDR3nt: TGCAGTGCTAGACTAAATAGCAATCAGCCCCAGCATTTT
abundance: -; j_gene: TRBJ1-1; v_gene: TRBV3-1; d_gene: -; CDR3aa: CASSQATGTFF; CDR3nt: TGTGCCAGCAGCCAAGCTACGGGAACTTTCTTT
abundance: many; j_gene: TRBJ2-5; v_gene: TRBV9; d_gene: TRBD2; CDR3aa: CASSVGISGDQETQYF; CDR3nt: TGTGCCAGCAGCGTAGGGATTAGCGGGGACCAAGAGACCCAGTACTTC
abundance: -; j_gene: TRBJ2-5; v_gene: TRBV18; d_gene: -; CDR3aa: CASSQGHSQETQYF; CDR3nt: TGTGCCAGCTCCCAAGGGCACAGCCAAGAGACCCAGTACTTC
abundance: -; j_gene: TRBJ1-6; v_gene: TRBV28; d_gene: -; CDR3aa: CASSSLSSYNSPLHF; CDR3nt: TGTGCCAGCAGCTCACTCAGCTCCTATAATTCACCCCTCCACTTT
abundance: few; j_gene: TRBJ2-7; v_gene: TRBV27; d_gene: -; CDR3aa: CASSSFDILYEQYF; CDR3nt: TGTGCCAGCAGTTCGTTCGACATCCTGTACGAGCAGTACTTC
abundance: many; j_gene: TRBJ1-1; v_gene: TRBV6-1; d_gene: -; CDR3aa: CASSENIDTEAFF; CDR3nt: TGTGCCAGCAGTGAAAACATAGACACTGAAGCTTTCTTT
abundance: -; j_gene: TRBJ1-2; v_gene: TRBV5-4; d_gene: TRBD1; CDR3aa: CASSSGDRAHYGYTF; CDR3nt: TGTGCCAGCAGCTCAGGTGACAGGGCGCACTATGGCTACACCTTC